The 10 T cell receptor beta chains listed next were all sequenced from one sample in a study of shared clonotypes between healthy human individuals. Naive CD8 cells, CD45RO-negative and positively selected for CCR7, excluded terminally differentiated effector memory CD45RA+ cells. Produced via immunoSEQ multiplex PCR; TCRdb's table is partial and in-frame only. This table has about 2,100,000 clones, 85% to 95% appearing once. The sample taken for sequencing was naive CD8+ T cells from PBMCs. These receptors came from a man between 18 and 35 years old in good health. Some clones in this sample may be carry-over from other donors' samples.

The CDR3 nucleotides read TGTGCCAGCAGAGTGACCGACAGGGCTCAGCCCCAGCATTTT. It codes for CASRVTDRAQPQHF. The rearrangement joins TRBV28 to TRBJ1-5; 7 nucleotides align to TRBD1. J was trimmed by 6 bases and V by 6 bases; bases with no gene match: 8. Germline-derived CDR1 and CDR2 are MDHEN and SYDVKM. The CDR3 is made up of 14 amino acids.

Only one count was recorded for this clone. V is TRBV7-9 and J is TRBJ2-7, with D perhaps matching TRBD2 (5 bases). This CDR3 contains 16 residues. Germline V gene lookup returns CDR1 SEHNR and CDR2 FQNEAQ (reference sequence). The germline V and J ends were trimmed by 5 bases and 2 bases, with 19 bases remaining between them. As DNA, the CDR3 is TGTGCCAGCAGCCCATCGGAGGACGCCTTACCCTACGAGCAGTACTTC. Amino acids: CASSPSEDALPYEQYF. Complete variable domain (other parts from reference TRBV7-9 and TRBJ2-7): DTGVSQNPRHKITKRGQNVTFRCDPISEHNRLYWYRQTLGQGPEFLTYFQNEAQLEKSRLLSDRFSAERPKGSFSTLEIQRTEQGDSAMYLCASSPSEDALPYEQYFGPGTRLTVT.

This clone was seen only a few times. The chain recombines TRBV7-6 with TRBJ1-1; perhaps TRBD1 as D (6 bases). The CDR3 contains 16 residues. The ends were cut back, 1 base at V and 3 bases at J, with 15 bases in the middle. Germline V gives CDR1 SGHVS, CDR2 FNYEAQ. CDR3 loop: CASSLDPGAGDTEAFF. CDR3 in DNA: TGTGCCAGCAGCTTAGATCCGGGGGCAGGAGACACTGAAGCTTTCTTT. Variable domain in full (rest from reference TRBV7-6 and TRBJ1-1): GAGVSQSPRYKVTKRGQDVALRCDPISGHVSLYWYRQALGQGPEFLTYFNYEAQQDKSGLPNDRFSAERPEGSISTLTIQRTEQRDSAMYRCASSLDPGAGDTEAFFGQGTRLTVV.

The V call is TRBV2, the J call TRBJ2-2; D is unclear. Germline assignment: CDR1 SNHLY and CDR2 FYNNEI. V was shortened by 2 bases and J by 1 base, with 14 bases between the two germline ends. This CDR3 contains 17 residues. The CDR3 bases are TGTGCCAGCAGTGAAACCGCTGCACCCGGGAACACCGGGGAGCTGTTTTTT. Protein sequence: CASSETAAPGNTGELFF.

This rearrangement joins TRBV28 to TRBJ2-5; D is undetermined. Trimming pared 5 bases from V and 4 bases from J, leaving 5 bases between. CDR1 and CDR2 (germline): MDHEN, SYDVKM. CDR3 length: 11 residues. CDR3 loop: CASSTGETQYF. CDR3 in DNA: TGTGCCAGCAGTACCGGAGAGACCCAGTACTTC.

As for this clone: The sample has other DNA sequences that encode this CDR3 too. V gene TRBV28 combines with J gene TRBJ2-1; the D is unclear. The V gene's germline CDR1 is MDHEN and CDR2 SYDVKM. The V gene lost 2 bases and the J gene lost 5 bases, with 7 bases spanning the gap. The CDR3 runs 13 residues. CDR3 coding DNA: TGTGCCAGCAGTTTAGGACCTAACAATGAGCAGTTCTTC. Translation gives CASSLGPNNEQFF.

The chain combines TRBV15 with TRBJ2-3; D uncertain. The V and J ends lost 5 bases and 0 bases respectively, with 12 bases between them. The germline V gene has CDR1 LNHNV and CDR2 YYDKDF (reference sequence). The CDR3 is 15 residues long. The CDR3 is CATSANRASTDTQYF. For the CDR3, the DNA is TGTGCCACCAGCGCCAACCGAGCTAGCACAGATACGCAGTATTTT.

This sequence joins TRBV6-1 and TRBJ2-4; 12 bases match TRBD2. The germline gives CDR1 MNHNS, CDR2 SASEGT. The ends lost 4 bases at V and 0 bases at J; junction bases unmatched: 7. This CDR3 is 18 amino acids long. The CDR3 sequence is CASSVGLAGNLAKNIQYF. The CDR3 DNA follows: TGTGCCAGCAGTGTTGGACTAGCGGGGAACTTAGCCAAAAACATTCAGTACTTC.

This chain connects TRBV11-2 to TRBJ1-2, with D unclear. V lost 4 bases to trimming and J lost 4 bases, with 13 bases between them. The germline gives CDR1 SGHAT, CDR2 FQNNGV. The CDR3 is made up of 14 amino acids. CDR3 nucleotide sequence: TGTGCCAGCAGCTCCCCACGAACCTCCTATGGCTACACCTTC. As protein: CASSSPRTSYGYTF.

The rearrangement uses TRBV7-2 and TRBJ1-2; 7 nucleotides match TRBD1. The CDR3 totals 18 residues. Germline V gives CDR1 SGHTA, CDR2 FQGNSA. Losses at the gene ends were 0 bases for V and 4 bases for J; bases not matched to a gene: 14. CDR3 coding DNA: TGTGCCAGCAGCTTAGCTTCCCAAGGGCGGACAGGAATCTATGGCTACACCTTC. It is translated as CASSLASQGRTGIYGYTF.